The 32 T cell receptor beta chains below were found in one sample sequenced in a study of blood T cell repertoires in COVID-19. Here immunoSEQ multiplex PCR was the method, and the copy in TCRdb shows in-frame clones only, minus some. The table has 130,000 to 150,000 clones, 84% seen once; the top ten hold approximately 5%. Sequencing was carried out using peripheral blood. These receptors were obtained from a human donor in a cohort sampled during active COVID-19.

This rearrangement joins TRBV2 to TRBJ2-3; 7 bases agree with TRBD1. V was clipped by 2 bases and J by 1 base; unmatched bases: 6. This CDR3 spans 16 amino acids. The V gene's germline CDR1 is SNHLY and CDR2 FYNNEI. The DNA for the CDR3 is TGTGCCAGCAGTGAAAGGGCAGGGGGTGGCACAGATACGCAGTATTTT. Translation: CASSERAGGGTDTQYF.

V gene TRBV7-9 combines with J gene TRBJ2-5; D possibly corresponds to TRBD2 (6 bases). Germline V gives CDR1 SEHNR, CDR2 FQNEAQ (reference sequence). V was trimmed by 5 bases and J by 12 bases, leaving 13 bases between them. The CDR3 contains 11 residues. The chain's CDR3 is CASSLGLLEYF. The DNA of the CDR3 is TGTGCCAGCAGCCTGGGACTGCTTGAGTACTTC.

The V call is TRBV7-8, the J call TRBJ2-1, with 7 bases fitting TRBD2. V was clipped by 7 bases and J by 11 bases; unmatched bases: 14. This CDR3 has 14 amino acids. Germline lookup yields CDR1 SGHVS and CDR2 FQNEAQ. CDR3: CASIKIERGAQQFF. Here the CDR3 DNA reads TGTGCCAGCATCAAAATTGAGCGGGGCGCCCAGCAGTTCTTC.

This chain connects TRBV6-4 to TRBJ2-1, with 8 bases lining up with TRBD2. This CDR3 region has 14 residues. Germline CDR1 reads MRHNA; CDR2 reads SNTAGT. V lost 5 bases and J lost 6; bases outside the gene matches: 6. For the CDR3, the DNA is TGTGCCAGCAGTCCCTTAGCGGGAACCAATGAGCAGTTCTTC. This translates into CASSPLAGTNEQFF.

This rearrangement joins TRBV2 to TRBJ2-7, with 8 nucleotides matching TRBD2. The V segment lost 4 bases and the J segment 6 bases; nucleotides outside the gene matches: 8. Germline-derived CDR1 and CDR2 are SNHLY and FYNNEI. The CDR3 runs to 14 residues. The CDR3 DNA is TGTGCCAGCAGTGCCACCGGGACTAGGAGCGAGCAGTACTTC. It translates to CASSATGTRSEQYF.

The V and J genes are TRBV6-5 and TRBJ2-7, with a possible D match to TRBD1 (6 bases). This CDR3 comprises 14 residues. Looked up from germline, CDR1 is MNHEY and CDR2 is SVGAGI. Trimming stripped 11 bases from V and 1 base from J, with 18 bases between. This chain's CDR3 is CASGVRFSSYEQYV. DNA for the CDR3: TGTGCCTCAGGGGTACGGTTCTCATCCTACGAGCAGTACGTC.

Written as DNA, the CDR3 is TGTGCCAGTAGTATAGGGCTAGCGGGGCGCAGTGAGCAGTTCTTC. Residues: CASSIGLAGRSEQFF. The V and J genes are TRBV19 and TRBJ2-1; TRBD2 matches 9 bases. Unmatched junction bases numbered 7, after V lost 1 base and J lost 9 bases. Germline loops: CDR1 LNHDA, CDR2 SQIVND (reference sequence). The CDR3 is made up of 15 amino acids.

The chain employs TRBV11-2 and TRBJ2-7; TRBD2 aligns across 11 bases. J was trimmed by 7 bases and V by 2 bases; bases with no gene match: 7. The CDR3 extends over 15 amino acids. CDR1 SGHAT and CDR2 FQNNGV come from the germline V gene. CDR3 nucleotides: TGTGCCAGCAGCTTATCGGGACTAGCGGTTTTTGAGCAGTACGTC. Its protein product is CASSLSGLAVFEQYV.

The V and J genes are TRBV15 and TRBJ1-1; the D gene is possibly TRBD1 (6 bases). V was clipped by 0 bases and J by 4 bases, with 9 bases between them. This CDR3 spans 14 amino acids. In germline, CDR1 is LNHNV, CDR2 YYDKDF (reference sequence). CDR3 protein: CATSREGRGTEAFF. CDR3 bases: TGTGCCACCAGCAGAGAAGGCAGGGGCACTGAAGCTTTCTTT.

This clone was detected once. The chain couples TRBV20-1 to TRBJ2-5; the match to TRBD1 covers 7 bases. Trimming cost V 3 bases and J 5 bases; bases outside gene matches: 15. Per the germline V gene, CDR1 is DFQATT and CDR2 is SNEGSKA (reference sequence). The CDR3 is 16 residues long. CDR3 sequence: CSASSSRTGLRETQYF. In nucleotides, the CDR3 is TGCAGTGCTAGTAGTTCTAGGACAGGACTCCGGGAGACCCAGTACTTC.

J is TRBJ2-6 and V is TRBV9; tentatively, D is TRBD2 (6 bases). CDR1 and CDR2 (germline): SGDLS, YYNGEE. V lost 5 bases and J 0 bases, leaving 21 bases between the germline ends. This CDR3 is built from 19 residues. This chain's CDR3 is CASSPSFKRVSSGANVLTF. The DNA for the CDR3 is TGTGCCAGCAGTCCATCTTTTAAGCGGGTGAGCTCTGGGGCCAACGTCCTGACTTTC.

This chain links TRBV18 with TRBJ2-7; possibly TRBD1 for D (6 bases). V gave up 2 bases and J gave up 1 base, with 9 bases separating them. Germline V lookup: CDR1 KGHSH, CDR2 LQKENI. This CDR3 has 14 amino acids. CDR3 region: CASSPNRDSYEQYF. DNA for the CDR3: TGTGCCAGCTCACCAAACAGGGATTCCTACGAGCAGTACTTC.

The chain links TRBV28 to TRBJ1-3, with D perhaps TRBD1 (5 bases). V lost 7 bases, J lost 0 bases, and 10 bases lay in between. The CDR3 totals 14 residues. In germline, CDR1 is MDHEN, CDR2 SYDVKM. The CDR3 loop reads CASKKGLSGNTIYF. The CDR3 nucleotides read TGTGCCAGCAAAAAGGGGCTCTCTGGAAACACCATATATTTT.

CDR3 region: CASSYTGAYYNEQFF. DNA of the CDR3: TGTGCCAGCAGCTATACAGGGGCTTACTACAATGAGCAGTTCTTC. The chain combines TRBV21-1 with TRBJ2-1; the listed D gene, TRBD1, was not tested against the DNA. TRBV21-1 is flagged as a pseudogene. This CDR3 has 15 residues.

The J gene is TRBJ1-1, the V gene TRBV30; 7 bases line up with TRBD1. Losses at the gene ends were 0 bases for V and 5 bases for J; bases not matched to a gene: 9. The CDR3 has 15 amino acids. The germline V gene encodes CDR1 GTSNPN and CDR2 SVGIG (reference sequence). The CDR3 loop reads CAWSVTHTGDTEAFF. DNA of the CDR3: TGTGCCTGGAGTGTAACACACACAGGGGATACTGAAGCTTTCTTT.

The chain has TRBV7-3 and TRBJ2-1, with 11 bases identical to TRBD2. In germline, CDR1 is SGHTA, CDR2 FQGTGA. J was trimmed by 8 bases and V by 4 bases; bases with no gene match: 7. The CDR3 is made up of 15 amino acids. As DNA, the CDR3 is TGTGCCAGCAGCTCGTCCGTACTAGCGGGAGATGAGCAGTTCTTC. This encodes CASSSSVLAGDEQFF. The entire variable domain, with the rest obtained from reference TRBV7-3 and TRBJ2-1, is as follows: GAGVSQTPSNKVTEKGKYVELRCDPISGHTALYWYRQSLGQGPEFLIYFQGTGAADDSGLPNDRFFAVRPEGSVSTLKIQRTERGDSAVYLCASSSSVLAGDEQFFGPGTRLTVL.

This clone was seen only once. Sequence at one end of the junction differs from germline and may be a read error. The same CDR3 is also encoded by other DNA sequences in this sample. The rearrangement links TRBV6-5 to TRBJ2-3; 9 bases fit TRBD2. Germline V gene sequence: CDR1 MNHEY, CDR2 SVGAGI. This CDR3 has 15 residues. The CDR3 sequence: CASRAGLAGTDTQYF. DNA of the CDR3: TGTGCCAGCAGGGCGGGACTAGCCGGCACGGATACGCAGTATTTT.

The chain combines TRBV3-1 (or the pseudogene TRBV3-2) with TRBJ1-1; D unresolved. Trimming removed 2 bases from V and 0 bases from J, with 4 bases in between. This CDR3 has 13 residues. Germline V lookup: CDR1 LGHDT, CDR2 YNNKEL (reference sequence). CDR3 bases: TGTGCCAGCAGCCAACAGTTGAACACTGAAGCTTTCTTT. It encodes CASSQQLNTEAFF.

This chain links TRBV6-5 with TRBJ2-3; tentatively, D is TRBD1 (6 bases). The V gene lost 6 bases and the J gene lost 0 bases, with 10 bases spanning the gap. Germline assignment: CDR1 MNHEY and CDR2 SVGAGI. The CDR3 extends over 14 amino acids. The chain's CDR3 is CASSRQVSTDTQYF. In DNA form, the CDR3 reads TGTGCCAGCAGCCGACAGGTTAGCACAGATACGCAGTATTTT.

The V and J genes are TRBV25-1 and TRBJ1-3, with 8 bases matching TRBD1. V was pared by 5 bases and J by 3 bases, with 6 bases of the junction left unmatched. The CDR3 totals 15 residues. Looked up from germline, CDR1 is MGHDK and CDR2 is SYGVNS. CDR3: CASSPGTGFGNTIYF. The CDR3 DNA follows: TGTGCCAGCAGTCCTGGGACAGGATTTGGAAACACCATATATTTT.

V is TRBV15 and J is TRBJ2-1; D is perhaps TRBD2 (6 bases). V dropped 5 bases and J dropped 0 bases, with 8 bases sitting between them. CDR1 LNHNV and CDR2 YYDKDF come from the germline V gene (reference sequence). This CDR3 is 14 amino acids long. CDR3: CATSGGASYNEQFF. In nucleotides, the CDR3 is TGTGCCACCAGCGGAGGGGCCTCCTACAATGAGCAGTTCTTC.

This chain uses TRBV3-1 (or the pseudogene TRBV3-2) with TRBJ1-2; D is uncertain. The CDR3 runs to 13 residues. Trimming removed 0 bases from V and 6 bases from J, with 8 bases in between. Germline CDR1 reads LGHDT; CDR2 reads YNNKEL (reference sequence). The chain's CDR3 is CASSQDRGNGYTF. The DNA for the CDR3 is TGTGCCAGCAGCCAAGACCGAGGGAATGGCTACACCTTC.

The chain carries TRBV5-1 and TRBJ1-3; TRBD1 agrees at 9 bases. Germline CDR1 is SGHRS and CDR2 is YFSETQ. There are 18 residues in the CDR3. Unmatched junction bases numbered 16, after V lost 5 bases and J lost 4 bases. DNA of the CDR3: TGCGCCAGCAGTCAATCCGGGACAGGGATGTCGGAAGGAAACACCATATATTTT. Protein: CASSQSGTGMSEGNTIYF.

V is TRBV28 and J is TRBJ2-3, with 7 positions matching TRBD1. This CDR3 comprises 17 residues. The junction had 10 bases not matched to a gene; V was cut back by 4 bases and J by 0 bases. Germline V gene lookup returns CDR1 MDHEN and CDR2 SYDVKM. The CDR3 nucleotides are TGTGCCAGCAGTTCCATGAAACAGGGGCTGAGCACAGATACGCAGTATTTT. This gives the protein CASSSMKQGLSTDTQYF.

CDR3 nucleotides: TGTGCCAGTAGTCCCCGGGGAGTCGACAATGAGCAGTTCTTC. Residues: CASSPRGVDNEQFF. The chain has TRBV19 and TRBJ2-1; tentative D call: TRBD2 (5 bases). The V end was cut by 5 bases, the J end by 5 bases, with 13 bases between. The CDR3 is 14 residues long. The germline gives CDR1 LNHDA, CDR2 SQIVND (reference sequence).

The V and J genes are TRBV6-1 and TRBJ2-3, with D possibly matching TRBD1 (5 bases). Per germline, CDR1 MNHNS and CDR2 SASEGT. Trimming removed 3 bases at V and 4 bases at J, with 14 bases between. There are 15 residues in the CDR3. CDR3 coding DNA: TGTGCCAGCAGTGATAGTCCAGGGCGCCCAGATACGCAGTATTTT. Translation gives CASSDSPGRPDTQYF.

V is TRBV4-2 and J is TRBJ2-5, with 12 bases matching TRBD2. The length of the CDR3 is 20 residues. Per the germline V gene, CDR1 is LGHNA and CDR2 is YNFKEQ. The V gene end was trimmed by 4 bases and the J gene end by 4 bases; junction bases not matched to a gene: 19. CDR3 in amino acids: CASSPQRSLAGGRGGETQYF. CDR3 DNA sequence: TGTGCCAGCAGCCCCCAGAGGTCACTAGCGGGGGGCAGGGGGGGAGAGACCCAGTACTTC.

The V gene is TRBV28, the J gene TRBJ2-7; 10 bases line up with TRBD2. There are 15 residues in the CDR3. CDR1 is MDHEN, CDR2 SYDVKM, per germline. The V segment lost 4 bases and the J segment 1 base; nucleotides outside the gene matches: 4. CDR3 nucleotides: TGTGCCAGCAGTTCGAGTAGCGGGAGGTCCTACGAGCAGTACGTC. This sequence encodes CASSSSSGRSYEQYV.

The gene calls are TRBV6-4 and TRBJ2-7, with 9 bases matching TRBD2. The CDR3 consists of 18 residues. Trimming at V came to 3 bases and at J to 2 bases, leaving 14 bases not matched to a gene. Germline CDR1 is MRHNA and CDR2 is SNTAGT. The DNA for the CDR3 is TGTGCCAGCAGTGAGGGTTTGGCGGGGGGGCAATTTACCTACGAGCAGTACTTC. It encodes CASSEGLAGGQFTYEQYF.

The J gene is TRBJ1-3, the V gene TRBV7-9; D uncertain. The V end lost 5 bases, the J end lost 8 bases, and 22 bases lay between the germline ends. Per germline, CDR1 SEHNR and CDR2 FQNEAQ (reference sequence). CDR3 length: 16 residues. The CDR3 spells CASSTPWVRAGDTIYF. DNA of the CDR3: TGTGCCAGCAGCACACCCTGGGTGCGGGCTGGGGACACCATATATTTT.

The CDR3 DNA is TGTGCCTGGAGGCCTAGCGGGAGGTCACGTCGGAATGAGCAGTTCTTC. Translated: CAWRPSGRSRRNEQFF. The chain uses TRBV30 and TRBJ2-1, with 11 nucleotides matching TRBD2. The V segment lost 3 bases and the J segment 7 bases; nucleotides outside the gene matches: 11. There are 16 residues in the CDR3. Germline values: CDR1 GTSNPN, CDR2 SVGIG (reference sequence).

The CDR3 region has the DNA TGCGCCAGCAGCCAAGGACGGAGGGGCTCTGGGGCCAACGTCCTGACTTTC. It encodes CASSQGRRGSGANVLTF. This chain joins TRBV4-1 and TRBJ2-6; D may be TRBD2 (6 bases). V dropped 1 base and J dropped 0 bases, with 10 bases sitting between them. Germline values: CDR1 MGHRA, CDR2 YSYEKL. This CDR3 spans 17 amino acids.